These 28 T cell receptor beta chains were all obtained from the same sample, sequenced in a study of blood T cell repertoires in COVID-19. Some clones are missing from TCRdb's copy, which holds only in-frame ones; the method was immunoSEQ multiplex PCR. The table records approximately 330,000 clones, around 90% of them present only once. Material: peripheral blood. The source is a woman aged 40 to 50 with COVID-19, enrolled during active disease.

V gene TRBV7-2 combines with J gene TRBJ1-6, with no clear D. The V end lost 5 bases, the J end lost 10 bases, and 21 bases lay between the germline ends. The CDR3 is 16 residues long. The germline CDR1 and CDR2 sequences are SGHTA and FQGNSA. The CDR3 protein is CASSNRAPMGRSPLHF. CDR3 sequence (DNA): TGTGCCAGCAGCAACCGGGCCCCGATGGGGAGATCACCCCTCCACTTT.

The V and J genes are TRBV9 and TRBJ2-1; tentatively, D is TRBD2 (6 bases). CDR3 size: 17 residues. The V gene lost 3 bases and the J gene lost 2 bases, with 18 bases spanning the gap. Looked up from germline, CDR1 is SGDLS and CDR2 is YYNGEE. The CDR3 nucleotides are TGTGCCAGCAGCGCAAGAGGAGGGCCGATCACCTACAATGAGCAGTTCTTC. It codes for CASSARGGPITYNEQFF.

The chain joins TRBV7-2 to TRBJ1-4; 7 nucleotides line up with TRBD1. The CDR3 is 14 amino acids. The V segment lost 1 base and the J segment 7 bases; nucleotides outside the gene matches: 3. The germline V gene encodes CDR1 SGHTA and CDR2 FQGNSA. In nucleotides, the CDR3 is TGTGCCAGCAGCTTAGGACAGGGTCGTGAAAAACTGTTTTTT. This gives the protein CASSLGQGREKLFF.

This clone was recorded once. The V call is TRBV7-2, the J call TRBJ2-5; 12 nucleotides match TRBD2. The V gene's germline CDR1 is SGHTA and CDR2 FQGNSA. Trimming removed 3 bases from V and 5 bases from J; junction bases left unmatched: 7. This CDR3 has 16 residues. The CDR3 here is CASSFRTSGVGETQYF. The CDR3 DNA reads TGTGCCAGCAGCTTCAGGACTAGCGGGGTCGGTGAGACCCAGTACTTC. Full variable domain (missing parts from reference TRBV7-2 and TRBJ2-5): GAGVSQSPSNKVTEKGKDVELRCDPISGHTALYWYRQSLGQGLEFLIYFQGNSAPDKSGLPSDRFSAERTGGSVSTLTIQRTQQEDSAVYLCASSFRTSGVGETQYFGPGTRLLVL.

The chain carries TRBV5-4 and TRBJ1-2; perhaps TRBD1 as D (5 bases). V lost 0 bases, J lost 2 bases, and 11 bases lay in between. The CDR3 is 15 amino acids. The germline V gene encodes CDR1 SGHNT and CDR2 YYREEE (reference sequence). The CDR3 DNA reads TGTGCCAGCAGCTTGGGGGGGGGATTCAACTATGGCTACACCTTC. Protein product: CASSLGGGFNYGYTF.

The chain has TRBV4-3 and TRBJ2-1, with 8 nucleotides matching TRBD2. Per the germline V gene, CDR1 is LGHNA and CDR2 is YSLEER. Unmatched junction bases numbered 3, after V lost 0 bases and J lost 2 bases. There are 16 residues in the CDR3. CDR3 nucleotide sequence: TGCGCCAGCAGCCAAGATTCGGGGGGGGCCTACAATGAGCAGTTCTTC. It codes for CASSQDSGGAYNEQFF.

The V call is TRBV5-4, the J call TRBJ2-3; 16 positions agree with TRBD2. Germline loops: CDR1 SGHNT, CDR2 YYREEE (reference sequence). Germline trimming cut 4 bases from V and 4 bases from J; bases unmatched to any gene: 6. CDR3 size: 17 residues. The CDR3 here is CASSRGLAGGRADTQYF. The CDR3 nucleotides are TGTGCCAGCAGCCGGGGACTAGCGGGAGGGCGGGCAGATACGCAGTATTTT.

The gene calls are TRBV18 and TRBJ2-5, with TRBD2 matching 9 bases. With V trimmed by 3 bases and J by 1 base, 6 bases remained unmatched. This CDR3 is 16 amino acids long. Germline V CDR1 and CDR2: KGHSH, LQKENI. The CDR3 reads CASSPPLAGRQETQYF. In DNA, the CDR3 is TGTGCCAGCTCACCTCCTCTAGCGGGGCGCCAAGAGACCCAGTACTTC.

This clone was counted only a few times. Other DNA variants within this sample encode the same CDR3. J is TRBJ1-2 and V is TRBV7-9; TRBD1 agrees at 12 bases. Germline values: CDR1 SEHNR, CDR2 FQNEAQ (reference sequence). CDR3 length: 15 residues. Trimming removed 4 bases from V and 6 bases from J; junction bases left unmatched: 6. This CDR3 reads CASSSGQGAWNGYTF. Here the CDR3 DNA reads TGTGCCAGCAGCTCGGGACAGGGGGCGTGGAATGGCTACACCTTC.

The genes are TRBV12-3 or TRBV12-4 and TRBJ1-2, with TRBD1 matching over 7 bases. The CDR3 spans 13 residues. J lost 6 bases, V lost 6 bases, and 7 bases had no gene match. CDR3 bases: TGTGCCAGCAGCCCGGGACAGCGGGATGGCTACACCTTC. Encoded protein: CASSPGQRDGYTF.

Turning to this clone: One junction end disagrees with the germline gene, perhaps due to a read error. The chain has TRBV9 and TRBJ2-5; 12 bases are a match to TRBD1. Germline V gene lookup returns CDR1 SGDLS and CDR2 YYNGEE. This CDR3 contains 18 residues. CDR3 sequence: CARSVGGTGGRGIETQYF. The CDR3 DNA sequence: TGTGCCCGCAGCGTAGGGGGGACAGGGGGCCGCGGGATTGAGACCCAGTACTTC.

The genes are TRBV10-3 and TRBJ2-5, with D possibly being TRBD2 (6 bases). Germline assignment: CDR1 ENHRY and CDR2 SYGVKD. V was pared by 0 bases and J by 13 bases, with 15 bases between. The CDR3 spans 13 residues. As DNA, the CDR3 is TGTGCCATCAGTGAGTCGGGGACTTCCTTCGGGTACTTC. Protein: CAISESGTSFGYF.

This rearrangement joins TRBV7-2 to TRBJ1-1; D is undetermined. Germline V gene lookup returns CDR1 SGHTA and CDR2 FQGNSA. Trimming left V 5 bases short and J 5 bases short, with 12 bases between. This CDR3 region has 13 residues. The CDR3 here is CASSGETLTEAFF. The CDR3 DNA follows: TGTGCCAGCAGCGGGGAGACTTTGACTGAAGCTTTCTTT. The variable domain in full, completed from reference TRBV7-2 and TRBJ1-1, reads GAGVSQSPSNKVTEKGKDVELRCDPISGHTALYWYRQSLGQGLEFLIYFQGNSAPDKSGLPSDRFSAERTGGSVSTLTIQRTQQEDSAVYLCASSGETLTEAFFGQGTRLTVV.

The chain uses TRBV6-2 or TRBV6-3 and TRBJ2-7; 9 bases map to TRBD2. This CDR3 is 14 amino acids long. The germline CDR1 and CDR2 sequences are MNHEY and SVGEGT. Trimming took 0 bases from V and 5 from J; bases not matched to a gene: 2. Here the CDR3 reads CASSYSRGGNEQYF. For the CDR3, the DNA is TGTGCCAGCAGTTACTCGCGGGGGGGCAACGAGCAGTACTTC.

V gene TRBV6-5 combines with J gene TRBJ1-2; TRBD1 aligns across 7 bases. Germline V CDR1 and CDR2: MNHEY, SVGAGI. V dropped 2 bases and J dropped 4; count of bases not matched to a gene: 7. The CDR3 runs 15 residues. The CDR3 is CASSYPEQGTYGYTF. CDR3 bases: TGTGCCAGCAGTTACCCTGAACAGGGGACCTATGGCTACACCTTC.

The V and J genes are TRBV19 and TRBJ2-7; 9 bases align to TRBD1. There are 15 residues in the CDR3. The germline CDR1 and CDR2 sequences are LNHDA and SQIVND (reference sequence). V lost 4 bases to trimming and J lost 2 bases; unmatched junction nucleotides: 6. Written as DNA, the CDR3 is TGTGCCAGTAGTAATAAGCGGACAGGGGCCTACGAGCAGTACTTC. Protein sequence: CASSNKRTGAYEQYF.

The J gene is TRBJ1-2, the V gene TRBV28; D might be TRBD1 (5 bases). Germline V CDR1 and CDR2: MDHEN, SYDVKM. The CDR3 length is 11 residues. V lost 7 bases and J 7 bases, leaving 10 bases between the germline ends. The CDR3, as DNA: TGTGCCAGCACTTTTAGGGGTGGCTACACCTTC. This gives the protein CASTFRGGYTF.

The rearrangement joins TRBV19 to TRBJ2-5; the match to TRBD2 covers 7 bases. The CDR3 has 13 amino acids. CDR1 and CDR2 (germline): LNHDA, SQIVND (reference sequence). V dropped 4 bases and J dropped 7; count of bases not matched to a gene: 6. DNA for the CDR3: TGTGCCAGTAGTACCTCTACGGGGGGGACCCAGTACTTC. Amino acid sequence: CASSTSTGGTQYF.

The CDR3, as DNA: TGCGCCAGCAGCCTTGGTGGAGGGTCAGCCAAAAACATTCAGTACTTC. It yields the protein CASSLGGGSAKNIQYF. V usage is TRBV5-1 and J usage is TRBJ2-4, with D perhaps TRBD2 (6 bases). Germline V CDR1 and CDR2: SGHRS, YFSETQ. Trimming took 4 bases from V and 0 from J, leaving 14 bases between them. The CDR3 is 16 amino acids.

The chain uses TRBV6-5 and TRBJ1-6, with D hard to call. Between the trimmed V and J ends, which lost 4 bases and 6 bases, there was a span of 4 bases. Per the germline V gene, CDR1 is MNHEY and CDR2 is SVGAGI. The CDR3 consists of 12 residues. The CDR3 region is CASSFLNSPLHF. The CDR3 coding sequence is TGTGCCAGCAGTTTTCTTAATTCACCCCTCCACTTT.

This rearrangement joins TRBV15 to TRBJ2-3; D is uncertain. This CDR3 contains 17 residues. Germline CDR1 reads LNHNV; CDR2 reads YYDKDF (reference sequence). The V end was cut by 5 bases, the J end by 2 bases, with 20 bases between. In DNA form, the CDR3 reads TGTGCCACCAGCCTACTCAAAGTCCTAGGATCCACAGATACGCAGTATTTT. This codes for CATSLLKVLGSTDTQYF.

J is TRBJ2-1 and V is TRBV27; 7 nucleotides align to TRBD2. With 3 bases clipped from V and 4 bases from J, the junction kept 3 bases outside the gene matches. The CDR3 loop spans 14 amino acids. Germline V lookup: CDR1 MNHEY, CDR2 SMNVEV (reference sequence). Written as DNA, the CDR3 is TGTGCCAGCAGTTTCGCGGGAGCTTACAATGAGCAGTTCTTC. This translates into CASSFAGAYNEQFF.

This sequence joins TRBV18 and TRBJ2-1, with D possibly TRBD1 on 6 matching bases. Germline CDR1 is KGHSH and CDR2 is LQKENI. V shed 4 bases and J shed 7 bases, with 20 bases lying between them. This CDR3 has 16 residues. CDR3 protein: CASSLGQVIQLNEQFF. CDR3 coding DNA: TGTGCCAGCTCACTGGGACAAGTTATTCAGTTAAATGAGCAGTTCTTC. Full variable domain (remainder filled in from reference TRBV18 and TRBJ2-1): NAGVMQNPRHLVRRRGQEARLRCSPMKGHSHVYWYRQLPEEGLKFMVYLQKENIIDESGMPKERFSAEFPKEGPSILRIQQVVRGDSAAYFCASSLGQVIQLNEQFFGPGTRLTVL.

This chain connects TRBV2 to TRBJ1-3; D is perhaps TRBD1 (5 bases). Trimming took off 3 bases at V and 5 bases at J, with 14 bases between the two ends. This CDR3 region has 15 residues. CDR1 SNHLY and CDR2 FYNNEI come from the germline V gene. CDR3 sequence (DNA): TGTGCCAGCAGTGACCCGATGGGGGGTAGAAACACCATATATTTT. Amino acids: CASSDPMGGRNTIYF.

This chain uses TRBV28 with TRBJ1-5; D unclear. Germline V gives CDR1 MDHEN, CDR2 SYDVKM. The CDR3 covers 18 residues. V was cut by 5 bases and J by 2 bases, with 22 bases left in between. The chain's CDR3 is CASSPFGLPGGGNQPQHF. The CDR3 nucleotides read TGTGCCAGCAGTCCCTTCGGGCTGCCCGGCGGGGGCAATCAGCCCCAGCATTTT.

This clone was seen a single time. The DNA for the CDR3 is TGTGCCAGCAGCTTATTTAGCGGGGGGGCCTCCGAGCAGTACTTC. It encodes CASSLFSGGASEQYF. The chain joins TRBV7-3 to TRBJ2-7; TRBD2 matches 11 bases. V lost 2 bases to trimming and J lost 6 bases; unmatched junction nucleotides: 6. The CDR3 totals 15 residues. The V gene's germline CDR1 is SGHTA and CDR2 FQGTGA.

This rearrangement joins TRBV27 to TRBJ1-5, with D possibly TRBD1 on 5 matching bases. This CDR3 region has 13 residues. Per germline, CDR1 MNHEY and CDR2 SMNVEV (reference sequence). V was clipped by 0 bases and J by 6 bases, with 6 bases between them. The CDR3 region is CASSLSGGQPQHF. The CDR3 region has the DNA TGTGCCAGCAGTTTATCGGGGGGTCAGCCCCAGCATTTT.

The chain uses TRBV28 and TRBJ2-1; D not resolved. The germline V gene encodes CDR1 MDHEN and CDR2 SYDVKM. The CDR3 covers 14 residues. Between the trimmed V and J ends, which lost 9 bases and 3 bases, there was a span of 15 bases. CDR3 sequence (DNA): TGTGCCAGTAAGAAAAGCCGAAACTACAATGAGCAGTTCTTC. Translating it yields CASKKSRNYNEQFF.